This T cell receptor (beta chain) stems from a study of T-cell memory formation after mild COVID-19 (dated by TCRdb to 2020 to 2023). For context, the study as a whole: Most TCR sequence clusters were specific to one of the two donors. In a couple of donors, T-cell clones that expanded and contracted after mild COVID-19 were tracked by sequencing TCRalpha and TCRbeta repertoires over time. Two young, previously healthy adult volunteers made up the cohort, one male and one female. Results the study describes overall, beyond this receptor: Only a couple of mild cases were covered by the study, and larger cohorts that include severe cases with pre-infection samples were considered necessary. SARS-CoV-2 specificity was not confirmed for the second-wave clones peaking on day 37. Some responding clones were detected in pre-infection memory, suggesting pre-existing cross-reactive memory T cells joined the SARS-CoV-2 response. Contracting CD4+ clones were found mainly in CM and EM memory subsets, while CD8+ clones were enriched in EMRA. Clones that contracted from day 15 to 85 showed balanced CD4/CD8 phenotypes, whereas a second wave of clones that expanded from day 15 to 37 leaned towards CD4+.

Sequenced using an Illumina NovaSeq 6000. cDNA libraries for TCRalpha and TCRbeta were prepared by 5'RACE using constant-segment primers, with sample barcodes and unique molecular identifiers added. Trizol reagent was used to extract RNA from every sample. Libraries were amplified in two PCR steps, with a second sample barcode and Illumina TruSeq adapters added in the second step. Sequencing of libraries was performed on an Illumina NovaSeq with 2 x 150 bp paired-end reads. The published analysis was carried out like this. Demultiplexing of reads and collapsing into UMI-guided consensus sequences were performed with migec v1.2.7. Using mixcr v2.1.11, UMI consensuses were aligned to TRA and TRB V and J templates and then assembled into clonotypes. A clonotype was counted as expanded or contracted only if both edgeR and NoisET called the change significant, with noise models trained on biological replicates. For edgeR calls, the thresholds were a false discovery rate-adjusted p below 0.01 and a log2 fold-change of 1. As an exploratory analysis of dynamics, PCA with hierarchical clustering was applied to max-normalized trajectories of the 1000 most abundant clonotypes. The CD4 or CD8 phenotype of responding clones was assigned using the separately sequenced CD4+ and CD8+ repertoires. TCRdb's own reprocessing of the public reads used fastp at Q25 and MiXCR and kept productive beta chains. Every entry covers one CDR3 protein and lists the most common genes and DNA from its rows. TCRdb's processing, not the authors', yielded these V and J calls. The sample data list about 290,000 distinct CDR3 sequences, and 15% to 20% of these were observed just once. Of the sample, around a fifth is held by the ten largest clones.

Ficoll-Paque density gradient centrifugation was used to isolate PBMCs. Relative to germline, V is missing 4 bases and J is missing 3 bases, with 6 bases of the junction outside any gene match. The CDR1 and CDR2 encoded by the germline V gene (reference sequence) are SGHKS and YYEKEE. Including the terminal cysteine and valine, the CDR3 comprises 14 residues. Of all the DNA, just the CDR3 is kept, 42 bases in frame from base 1. This clonotype was recorded many times. Its recognized antigen is unknown. No much larger clone exists at a distance of one base, and base qualities are not known. The chain is made from TRBV5-5 and TRBJ2-7; the junction holds 8 bases that match TRBD2. The sequence came from a man aged 18 to 29 who had mild COVID-19 (a few samples of this study predate the infection). The sample titles of this study are shuffled in the database, so cell type and time point are left out; the donor was told from shared clones. The sample taken for sequencing was PBMCs or a T cell subset sorted from them (not recorded which). The CDR3 region reads CASSPGGRIYEQYV. DNA sequence: TGTGCCAGCAGCCCGGGGGGGCGTATCTACGAGCAGTACGTC.